This T cell receptor (beta chain) is drawn from a study of blood T cell repertoires in COVID-19. Clones were sequenced by immunoSEQ multiplex PCR, and TCRdb holds only the in-frame ones, with some missing. The table has about 390,000 clones, around 87% seen once; the top ten hold about a tenth. Participants came from under 30 US areas, aged about 18 to 100 years. What the recovered Cohort 3 donors had was two negative PCRs, clearance, or symptom resolution. Germline CDR1 and CDR2: SGHNT and YYREEE (reference sequence). Trimming removed 3 bases at V and 1 base at J, with 13 bases between. CDR3 size: 15 residues.

Sequencing was carried out using PBMCs or T cells enriched from blood (not recorded which). The chain links TRBV5-4 to TRBJ2-5; possible D gene TRBD1, 6 bases. The clonotype comes from a woman in her 50s who had recovered from COVID-19. CDR3 region: CASSWGWGPQETQYF. Here the CDR3 DNA reads TGTGCCAGCAGCTGGGGATGGGGGCCCCAAGAGACCCAGTACTTC.